The sequence of this T cell receptor beta chain was determined in a study of T cells in Graves' hyperthyroidism and ophthalmopathy. This clonotype was seen a handful of times. The antigen remains unidentified. Amplified TCR beta CDR3 regions derived from RNA transcripts. TCR CDR3 underwent first-round RT-PCR with the HTBI primer set. TCRdb ran MiXCR on the multiplex PCR reads and lists one entry per CDR3 protein. The table records approximately 400,000 distinct CDR3 sequences, approximately 15% of them present only once. Study-level results: Most thyroid clonotypes with frequency above 0.001 were detected in blood.

The authors deemed Graves' hyperthyroidism stable absent ophthalmopathy progression within 18 months. The study left out patients who had uncontrolled infection, other autoimmune disease, pregnancy or lactation. The germline V and J ends were trimmed by 5 bases and 1 base, with 13 bases remaining between them. Per the germline V gene, CDR1 is SGHRS and CDR2 is YFSETQ. The CDR3 runs 15 residues. The clonotype comes from a woman in her fifties or sixties with Graves' hyperthyroidism. The V gene is TRBV5-1, the J gene TRBJ1-5; D unresolved. The sequencing sample was made of blood. The CDR3 sequence is CASSKGLSSNQPQHF. The CDR3 DNA sequence: TGCGCCAGCAGTAAAGGCCTCTCCAGCAATCAGCCCCAGCATTTT.